Presented here are 23 T cell receptor beta chains from one specimen sequenced in a study of cytomegalovirus exposure and HLA in healthy donors. Assay used: immunoSEQ multiplex PCR; TCRdb lists only in-frame clones, some missing. The sample consists of roughly 60,000 clones, about 93% of them appearing once. Sequenced sample: PBMCs. These TCRs come from a man younger than 30 in good health and CMV-seronegative.

The chain couples TRBV28 to TRBJ1-1; maybe TRBD1 (6 bases). The germline V gene encodes CDR1 MDHEN and CDR2 SYDVKM. The CDR3 totals 14 residues. V was trimmed by 4 bases and J by 2 bases, leaving 11 bases between them. CDR3 region: CASSSGTLNTEAFF. The CDR3 bases are TGTGCCAGCAGTTCCGGGACACTTAACACTGAAGCTTTCTTT.

The rearrangement uses TRBV21-1 and TRBJ1-5; TRBD1, the D gene given by the table, was not confirmed from the DNA. TRBV21-1 is an annotated pseudogene. The CDR3 length is 15 residues. The DNA of the CDR3 is TGTGCCAGCAGCAAAGGGGGACAGAGCAATCAGCCCCAGCATTTT. Protein product: CASSKGGQSNQPQHF.

The chain joins TRBV11-3 to TRBJ2-5, with TRBD2 matching over 10 bases. The CDR3 contains 12 residues. V lost 9 bases and J lost 5; bases outside the gene matches: 3. CDR1 and CDR2 from the germline V gene are SGHNT and YENEEA. The CDR3 DNA sequence: TGTGCCAGTAAGCGGGAGGGGGAGACCCAGTACTTC. Translated, it gives CASKREGETQYF.

The V and J genes are TRBV27 and TRBJ1-1; unclear D gene. Looked up from germline, CDR1 is MNHEY and CDR2 is SMNVEV (reference sequence). Trimming removed 2 bases at V and 4 bases at J, with 14 bases between. The CDR3 has 15 amino acids. The CDR3 DNA reads as TGTGCCAGCAGTTTACGACGGGAAGGTGGCACTGAAGCTTTCTTT. This sequence encodes CASSLRREGGTEAFF.

The V gene is TRBV28, the J gene TRBJ2-2; possibly TRBD1 for D (5 bases). CDR1 is MDHEN, CDR2 SYDVKM, per germline. The CDR3 runs to 14 residues. Trimming took off 9 bases at V and 3 bases at J, with 14 bases between the two ends. The CDR3 loop is CASLTGPDTGELFF. The CDR3 DNA sequence: TGTGCCAGTCTTACAGGCCCCGACACCGGGGAGCTGTTTTTT.

This chain joins TRBV9 and TRBJ2-3; D gene unclear. The CDR3 loop spans 13 amino acids. The germline V and J ends were trimmed by 3 bases and 9 bases, with 14 bases remaining between them. Germline CDR1 SGDLS, CDR2 YYNGEE. CDR3 residues: CASSGPQVGTQYF. The CDR3 region has the DNA TGTGCCAGCAGCGGGCCTCAGGTTGGGACGCAGTATTTT.

This chain connects TRBV5-6 to TRBJ2-1; D is perhaps TRBD2 (5 bases). The CDR3 length is 15 residues. Per germline, CDR1 SGHDT and CDR2 YYEEEE. Trimming removed 3 bases at V and 3 bases at J, with 13 bases between. CDR3 sequence reads: CASSSEGIGYNEQFF. In nucleotides, the CDR3 is TGTGCCAGCAGCTCCGAGGGTATCGGCTACAATGAGCAGTTCTTC.

This rearrangement joins TRBV5-3 to TRBJ2-7, with TRBD1 matching over 10 bases. TRBV5-3 is identified as an open reading frame with a role that is uncertain. The CDR3 covers 14 residues. With 4 bases clipped from V and 4 bases from J, the junction kept 5 bases outside the gene matches. The CDR3 bases are TGTGCCAGAAGCATAGGGACAGGGGATTACGAGCAGTACTTC. Translated: CARSIGTGDYEQYF.

CDR3: CASSVDRYTGELFF. In DNA, the CDR3 is TGTGCCAGCAGCGTAGACCGGTACACCGGGGAGCTGTTTTTT. This chain joins TRBV9 and TRBJ2-2; D gene uncertain. V was cut by 0 bases and J by 3 bases, with 6 bases left in between. CDR1 SGDLS and CDR2 YYNGEE come from the germline V gene. The CDR3 contains 14 residues. Looking up the rest from reference TRBV9 and TRBJ2-2 gives the full variable domain: DSGVTQTPKHLITATGQRVTLRCSPRSGDLSVYWYQQSLDQGLQFLIQYYNGEERAKGNILERFSAQQFPDLHSELNLSSLELGDSALYFCASSVDRYTGELFFGEGSRLTVL.

V and J are TRBV2 and TRBJ1-1; a possible D gene is TRBD1 (5 bases). CDR1 and CDR2 (germline): SNHLY, FYNNEI. Trimming removed 8 bases at V and 1 base at J, with 14 bases between. The length of the CDR3 is 14 residues. This chain's CDR3 is CASGVGLTNTEAFF. As DNA, the CDR3 is TGTGCCAGCGGGGTGGGACTGACGAACACTGAAGCTTTCTTT.

The V and J genes are TRBV27 and TRBJ2-1, with 9 positions matching TRBD2. Losses at the gene ends were 4 bases for V and 3 bases for J; bases not matched to a gene: 16. Germline CDR1 MNHEY, CDR2 SMNVEV (reference sequence). CDR3 size: 19 residues. The CDR3 nucleotides read TGTGCCAGCAGTTCAGTCCCTCTAAGAAGGACTAGCGTCTACAATGAGCAGTTCTTC. Protein: CASSSVPLRRTSVYNEQFF.

The chain uses TRBV9 and TRBJ2-1, with 8 positions matching TRBD2. V lost 3 bases and J lost 7; bases outside the gene matches: 3. Looked up from germline, CDR1 is SGDLS and CDR2 is YYNGEE. The CDR3 contains 13 residues. CDR3 residues: CASSAGLVNEQFF. The CDR3 DNA reads TGTGCCAGCAGCGCGGGACTAGTTAATGAGCAGTTCTTC.

The chain is built from TRBV4-1 and TRBJ2-3; D is possibly TRBD2 (5 bases). The CDR3 consists of 15 residues. V lost 4 bases and J lost 2, with 13 bases in between. Germline CDR1 and CDR2: MGHRA and YSYEKL. This CDR3 reads CASSLSRATTDTQYF. Here the CDR3 DNA reads TGCGCCAGCAGCCTTTCGAGGGCAACCACAGATACGCAGTATTTT.

The chain employs TRBV18 and TRBJ2-3; 8 bases agree with TRBD1. V was clipped by 3 bases and J by 1 base; unmatched bases: 6. The CDR3 consists of 16 residues. Germline CDR1 and CDR2: KGHSH and LQKENI. The CDR3 DNA follows: TGTGCCAGCTCACCTCTGACAGGGGTTGGCACAGATACGCAGTATTTT. Encoded protein: CASSPLTGVGTDTQYF.

This sequence joins TRBV28 and TRBJ2-6, with 11 bases matching TRBD2. The CDR3 totals 19 residues. Germline assignment: CDR1 MDHEN and CDR2 SYDVKM. The trim removed 6 bases at V and 0 bases at J, leaving 10 bases unmatched. The CDR3 loop reads CASSPNLAGGVSGANVLTF. In DNA form, the CDR3 reads TGTGCCAGCAGCCCAAACCTAGCGGGAGGTGTCTCTGGGGCCAACGTCCTGACTTTC.

The chain has TRBV11-2 and TRBJ2-7; 7 nucleotides agree with TRBD1. The CDR3 sequence is 11 residues long. Germline V CDR1 and CDR2: SGHAT, FQNNGV. J gave up 6 bases and V 8 bases, and 4 bases lay outside the gene matches. The CDR3 DNA sequence: TGTGCCAGCTCCAGGGGGAGCGAGCAGTACTTC. It translates to CASSRGSEQYF.

V and J are TRBV5-1 and TRBJ2-6; 9 bases line up with TRBD1. CDR1 is SGHRS, CDR2 YFSETQ, per germline. Losses at the gene ends were 5 bases for V and 4 bases for J; bases not matched to a gene: 10. The CDR3 extends over 17 amino acids. In nucleotides, the CDR3 is TGCGCCAGCAGGTCGGGACAGGGTGCGTTCGGGGCCAACGTCCTGACTTTC. Translating gives CASRSGQGAFGANVLTF.

This clone was counted a single time. V and J are TRBV7-8 and TRBJ1-3, with TRBD1 matching over 7 bases. V shed 0 bases, J shed 4 bases, and the junction held 0 bases outside the gene matches. The CDR3 consists of 14 residues. Germline lookup yields CDR1 SGHVS and CDR2 FQNEAQ. CDR3 residues: CASSLAGQGNTIYF. CDR3 DNA: TGTGCCAGCAGCTTAGCGGGACAGGGAAACACCATATATTTT.

V gene TRBV12-5 combines with J gene TRBJ2-3, with D possibly TRBD1 on 5 matching bases. CDR1 and CDR2 (germline): LGHNT, FRNRAP. Trimming pared 1 base from V and 3 bases from J, leaving 5 bases between. This CDR3 comprises 13 residues. Written as DNA, the CDR3 is TGTGCTAGTGGTTTGGCAGGGACAGATACGCAGTATTTT. Translating it yields CASGLAGTDTQYF.

The chain is built from TRBV6-5 and TRBJ2-7, with D possibly matching TRBD2 (5 bases). Trimming shortened V by 4 bases and J by 4 bases, and 14 bases separated the two germline ends. This CDR3 comprises 14 residues. Germline V gene data show CDR1 as MNHEY and CDR2 as SVGAGI. Written as DNA, the CDR3 is TGTGCCAGCAGTTCCGCGACGGAGGATTACGAGCAGTACTTC. Protein product: CASSSATEDYEQYF.

The V call is TRBV29-1, the J call TRBJ1-1; 7 nucleotides line up with TRBD1. There are 12 residues in the CDR3. The V gene's germline CDR1 is SQVTM and CDR2 ANQGSEA. V dropped 6 bases and J dropped 10; count of bases not matched to a gene: 11. The DNA of the CDR3 is TGCAGCGTAGGGACAGCGCGAAGTGGAGCTTTCTTT. This translates into CSVGTARSGAFF.

For the CDR3, the DNA is TGTGCCAGCTCACAGGACAGTTCCTACGAGCAGTACTTC. Protein product: CASSQDSSYEQYF. V and J are TRBV18 and TRBJ2-7; maybe TRBD1 (6 bases). Germline values: CDR1 KGHSH, CDR2 LQKENI. Trimming shortened V by 4 bases and J by 1 base, and 8 bases separated the two germline ends. CDR3 length equals 13 residues.

The V gene is TRBV21-1, the J gene TRBJ2-7; TRBD1, the table's D call, lacks a check against the DNA. TRBV21-1 is a known pseudogene. The CDR3 covers 13 residues. The CDR3 DNA sequence: TGTGCCAGCAGCAAAATGGCCCAATACGAGCAGTACTTC. Amino acid sequence: CASSKMAQYEQYF.